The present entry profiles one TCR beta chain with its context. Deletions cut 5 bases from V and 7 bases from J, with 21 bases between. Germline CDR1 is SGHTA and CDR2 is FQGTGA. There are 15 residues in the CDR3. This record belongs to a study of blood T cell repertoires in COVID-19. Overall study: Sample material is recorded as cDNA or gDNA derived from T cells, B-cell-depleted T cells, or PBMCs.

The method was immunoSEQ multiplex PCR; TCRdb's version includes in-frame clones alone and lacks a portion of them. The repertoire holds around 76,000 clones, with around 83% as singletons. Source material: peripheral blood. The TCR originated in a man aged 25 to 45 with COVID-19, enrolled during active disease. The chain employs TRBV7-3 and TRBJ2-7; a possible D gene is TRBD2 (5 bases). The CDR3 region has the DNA TGTGCCAGCAGCCCTACCCCCTCGGCTCCGGGGGAGCAGTACTTC. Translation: CASSPTPSAPGEQYF.